Here is one T cell receptor beta chain with its context. In germline, CDR1 is GTSNPN, CDR2 SVGIG (reference sequence). The V end was cut by 2 bases, the J end by 2 bases, with 13 bases between. This CDR3 contains 14 residues. This sample was included in a study of blood T cell repertoires in COVID-19. The wider study: Donors in the United States, Italy and Spain gave samples during acute or convalescent COVID-19. PBMCs, B-cell-depleted T cells, or T cells provided the cDNA or gDNA that made up the material.

Authors' analysis steps: Reference gene primer amplification yielded estimated nucleated cell counts. Libraries were prepared by immunoSEQ multiplex PCR; TCRdb keeps only in-frame clonotypes and omits some of them. From that table come the V and J calls and clone size; the DNA was used to work out D and trimming. The sample carries about 250,000 clones, 86% recorded once. Sequenced input: peripheral blood. This clonotype was obtained from a woman in her 30s with active or convalescent COVID-19. The genes are TRBV30 and TRBJ2-7; a possible D gene is TRBD1 (7 bases). The CDR3, as DNA: TGTGCCTGGAGTCGGCAGGGGGGAACCTACGAGCAGTACTTC. Residues: CAWSRQGGTYEQYF.